Below, 29 T cell receptor beta chains from the same sample are listed, as sequenced in a study of shared clonotypes between healthy human individuals. Here immunoSEQ multiplex PCR was the method, and the copy in TCRdb shows in-frame clones only, minus some. The profile shows roughly 700,000 clones, about 90% of them singletons. The sequencing input was memory CD8+ T cells from PBMCs. The subset denotes: CD45RO+ cells pooled with CCR7-negative TemRA cells. Every receptor here comes from a man aged 18 to 30 in good health. Some clones in this sample may be carry-over from other donors' samples.

The chain recombines TRBV6-5 with TRBJ2-7; 10 bases match TRBD1. The CDR3 loop spans 15 amino acids. The J segment lost 1 base and the V segment lost 5 bases, leaving 5 bases of the junction unmatched. The germline gives CDR1 MNHEY, CDR2 SVGAGI. The CDR3 nucleotides read TGTGCCAGCAGTATCGGGACAGGGGCGTCCTACGAGCAGTACTTC. Protein sequence: CASSIGTGASYEQYF.

The chain has TRBV7-9 and TRBJ2-1; the match to TRBD2 covers 14 bases. Losses at the gene ends were 6 bases for V and 0 bases for J; bases not matched to a gene: 10. Germline V gives CDR1 SEHNR, CDR2 FQNEAQ (reference sequence). The CDR3 sequence is 19 residues long. In nucleotides, the CDR3 is TGTGCCAGCAGTTCCCCGACTAGCGGGAGGGCCTCCTCCTACAATGAGCAGTTCTTC. Translation gives CASSSPTSGRASSYNEQFF.

This clone has a handful of counts. Different DNA sequences within this sample yield the same CDR3. This chain joins TRBV9 and TRBJ2-7; 10 bases align to TRBD1. The V gene's germline CDR1 is SGDLS and CDR2 YYNGEE. This CDR3 contains 14 residues. Losses at the gene ends were 2 bases for V and 2 bases for J; bases not matched to a gene: 1. The CDR3 DNA sequence: TGTGCCAGCAGCGTCGGGACAGGGGCCTACGAGCAGTACTTC. It translates to CASSVGTGAYEQYF.

This chain uses TRBV11-2 with TRBJ2-1, with D perhaps given as TRBD1 or TRBD2 (5 bases each). CDR3 length equals 12 residues. Germline V CDR1 and CDR2: SGHAT, FQNNGV. The germline V and J ends were trimmed by 7 bases and 2 bases, with 6 bases remaining between them. CDR3: CASMGAYNEQFF. CDR3 nucleotides: TGTGCCAGCATGGGGGCCTACAATGAGCAGTTCTTC.

The chain couples TRBV11-2 to TRBJ1-2; D possibly corresponds to TRBD1 (5 bases). Trimming stripped 4 bases from V and 2 bases from J, with 8 bases between. Germline V CDR1 and CDR2: SGHAT, FQNNGV. This CDR3 contains 13 residues. As DNA, the CDR3 is TGTGCCAGCAGCTGGGGACGGAACTATGGCTACACCTTC. Translated: CASSWGRNYGYTF.

The chain carries TRBV5-8 and TRBJ2-1; 14 positions agree with TRBD2. The V gene's germline CDR1 is SGHTS and CDR2 YDEGEE. This CDR3 is built from 16 residues. Trimming at V came to 6 bases and at J to 4 bases, leaving 6 bases not matched to a gene. The CDR3: CASTVGTSGSYNEQFF. The CDR3 DNA follows: TGTGCCAGCACCGTCGGGACTAGCGGGAGTTACAATGAGCAGTTCTTC.

The rearrangement uses TRBV7-9 and TRBJ2-7; D remains unclear. Trimming removed 2 bases from V and 3 bases from J, with 11 bases in between. The CDR3 runs 14 residues. CDR1 is SEHNR and CDR2 is FQNEAQ in the germline V gene (reference sequence). CDR3 DNA: TGTGCCAGCAGCTTAATTATTTCGGTCTACGAGCAGTACTTC. This codes for CASSLIISVYEQYF.

The chain links TRBV27 to TRBJ2-7; D call uncertain. This CDR3 comprises 15 residues. CDR1 is MNHEY, CDR2 SMNVEV, per germline (reference sequence). Trimming left V 0 bases short and J 3 bases short, with 12 bases between. CDR3 sequence: CASSLSGVGLYEQYF. The CDR3 bases are TGTGCCAGCAGTTTATCTGGAGTGGGCCTCTACGAGCAGTACTTC.

This chain joins TRBV6-5 and TRBJ2-7; D perhaps matches TRBD2 (5 bases). CDR3 size: 14 residues. Trimming took 2 bases from V and 1 from J, leaving 9 bases between them. The V gene's germline CDR1 is MNHEY and CDR2 SVGAGI. This CDR3 reads CASSYVEGSYEQYF. In DNA form, the CDR3 reads TGTGCCAGCAGTTACGTCGAGGGTTCCTACGAGCAGTACTTC.

V gene TRBV27 combines with J gene TRBJ2-3; D gene uncertain. The CDR3 runs 13 residues. The V gene's germline CDR1 is MNHEY and CDR2 SMNVEV (reference sequence). The ends were cut back, 5 bases at V and 0 bases at J, with 6 bases in the middle. CDR3 loop: CASSPPSTDTQYF. The CDR3 DNA follows: TGTGCCAGCAGTCCGCCTAGCACAGATACGCAGTATTTT.

The V gene is TRBV27, the J gene TRBJ2-3; D not certain. CDR1 is MNHEY and CDR2 is SMNVEV in the germline V gene (reference sequence). The CDR3 is 16 amino acids. V dropped 1 base and J dropped 0 bases, with 11 bases sitting between them. CDR3 nucleotide sequence: TGTGCCAGCAGTTTATGGGCTACCTCTAGCACAGATACGCAGTATTTT. Amino acids: CASSLWATSSTDTQYF.

This chain joins TRBV27 and TRBJ2-2; maybe TRBD2 (5 bases). Germline CDR1 and CDR2: MNHEY and SMNVEV (reference sequence). The CDR3 has 16 amino acids. The germline V and J ends were trimmed by 3 bases and 0 bases, with 11 bases remaining between them. DNA for the CDR3: TGTGCCAGCAGTTTTGACTACAACGCGAACACCGGGGAGCTGTTTTTT. Protein: CASSFDYNANTGELFF.

This sequence joins TRBV6-1 and TRBJ1-1, with D maybe TRBD1 (6 bases). The CDR3 has 16 amino acids. V lost 3 bases and J lost 1, with 15 bases in between. Germline CDR1 and CDR2: MNHNS and SASEGT. The CDR3 protein is CASSDGPRGWNTEAFF. The CDR3, as DNA: TGTGCCAGCAGTGACGGGCCGAGGGGGTGGAACACTGAAGCTTTCTTT.

The chain uses TRBV11-2 and TRBJ1-1, with D unresolved. The germline V gene has CDR1 SGHAT and CDR2 FQNNGV. V was cut by 6 bases and J by 0 bases, with 8 bases left in between. CDR3 length: 13 residues. The CDR3 nucleotides are TGTGCCAGCAGGGAGAGAATGAACACTGAAGCTTTCTTT. Its protein is CASRERMNTEAFF.

J is TRBJ2-7 and V is TRBV5-4; weak D call: TRBD1 (5 bases). V was shortened by 8 bases and J by 4 bases, with 10 bases between the two germline ends. The CDR3 is made up of 11 amino acids. Germline V gene sequence: CDR1 SGHNT, CDR2 YYREEE (reference sequence). The CDR3: CARGLTYEQYF. DNA for the CDR3: TGTGCCAGGGGGCTGACGTACGAGCAGTACTTC.

J is TRBJ2-1 and V is TRBV29-1, with 9 positions matching TRBD2. Germline lookup yields CDR1 SQVTM and CDR2 ANQGSEA. The length of the CDR3 is 14 residues. The V gene end was trimmed by 6 bases and the J gene end by 0 bases; junction bases not matched to a gene: 3. CDR3 loop: CSVGSGSSYNEQFF. The CDR3 DNA follows: TGCAGCGTCGGTAGCGGGAGCTCCTACAATGAGCAGTTCTTC.

As for this clone: Germline and junction disagree at one end, which may indicate a read error. The chain uses TRBV27 and TRBJ2-2; D may be TRBD1 (10 bases). CDR1 MNHEY and CDR2 SMNVEV come from the germline V gene (reference sequence). This CDR3 comprises 17 residues. This CDR3 reads CASSSTRRDRGGGALFF. CDR3 bases: TGTGCCAGCAGTTCTACTCGCCGGGACAGGGGCGGGGGGGCGCTGTTTTTT.

The V gene is TRBV5-1, the J gene TRBJ1-5; D perhaps matches TRBD1 (6 bases). The CDR3 loop spans 13 amino acids. V lost 0 bases and J lost 6, with 7 bases in between. Germline loops: CDR1 SGHRS, CDR2 YFSETQ. CDR3 sequence (DNA): TGCGCCAGCAGCTTGGCCAGGGGTCAGCCCCAGCATTTT. It yields the protein CASSLARGQPQHF. The full variable domain, in which reference TRBV5-1 and TRBJ1-5 provide the parts outside the CDR3, is KAGVTQTPRYLIKTRGQQVTLSCSPISGHRSVSWYQQTPGQGLQFLFEYFSETQRNKGNFPGRFSGRQFSNSRSEMNVSTLELGDSALYLCASSLARGQPQHFGDGTRLSIL.

The chain joins TRBV13 to TRBJ2-1; D gene ambiguous. The CDR3 sequence is 14 residues long. CDR1 and CDR2 from the germline V gene are PRHDT and FYEKMQ (reference sequence). V was pared by 7 bases and J by 1 base, with 11 bases between. The CDR3 region is CASTLQFSYNEQFF. The CDR3 coding sequence is TGTGCCAGCACCCTTCAATTTTCCTACAATGAGCAGTTCTTC.

This chain links TRBV2 with TRBJ2-1; 12 positions agree with TRBD2. The CDR3 is 16 amino acids. The V segment lost 9 bases and the J segment 3 bases; nucleotides outside the gene matches: 9. Germline assignment: CDR1 SNHLY and CDR2 FYNNEI. In DNA form, the CDR3 reads TGTGCCAGGCGACTAGCGGGAGCCCCCGGCTACAATGAGCAGTTCTTC. Translating it yields CARRLAGAPGYNEQFF.

The rearrangement uses TRBV5-6 and TRBJ2-1; D uncertain. The CDR3 spans 13 residues. The V end was cut by 2 bases, the J end by 10 bases, with 13 bases between. CDR1 is SGHDT, CDR2 YYEEEE, per germline. CDR3 protein: CASSFLGIGEQFF. The CDR3 DNA follows: TGTGCCAGCAGCTTTCTGGGCATAGGGGAGCAGTTCTTC.

The rearrangement links TRBV6-1 to TRBJ1-2; no reliable D call. The CDR3 spans 15 residues. CDR1 is MNHNS, CDR2 SASEGT, per germline. Trimming left V 2 bases short and J 0 bases short, with 10 bases between. The CDR3 DNA sequence: TGTGCCAGCAGTGAAAACCGGCCAGCTAACTATGGCTACACCTTC. Its translation: CASSENRPANYGYTF.

In this sample, this clone turned up many times. The rearrangement links TRBV5-4 to TRBJ1-1, with unresolved D. With 2 bases removed from V and 3 bases from J, the gap between germline ends came to 8 bases. This CDR3 comprises 13 residues. The germline V gene encodes CDR1 SGHNT and CDR2 YYREEE (reference sequence). The CDR3 DNA reads TGTGCCAGCAGCTTATTCCATGACACTGAAGCTTTCTTT. Residues: CASSLFHDTEAFF. The whole variable domain, filled in from reference TRBV5-4 and TRBJ1-1, reads ETGVTQSPTHLIKTRGQQVTLRCSSQSGHNTVSWYQQALGQGPQFIFQYYREEENGRGNFPPRFSGLQFPNYSSELNVNALELDDSALYLCASSLFHDTEAFFGQGTRLTVV.

The genes are TRBV5-6 and TRBJ1-4; D unclear. CDR1 SGHDT and CDR2 YYEEEE come from the germline V gene. There are 11 residues in the CDR3. With 7 bases removed from V and 11 bases from J, the gap between germline ends came to 12 bases. The DNA of the CDR3 is TGTGCCAGCCGCAGACGTTGGAAACTGTTTTTT. Translated: CASRRRWKLFF.

The chain carries TRBV6-5 and TRBJ2-1; D unclear. The V end was cut by 8 bases, the J end by 6 bases, with 11 bases between. The CDR3 is made up of 12 amino acids. Germline assignment: CDR1 MNHEY and CDR2 SVGAGI. As DNA, the CDR3 is TGTGCCAGCTTGGACCCCAGCAATGAGCAGTTCTTC. Encoded protein: CASLDPSNEQFF.

The rearrangement uses TRBV9 and TRBJ2-7; TRBD2 matches 11 bases. The CDR3 totals 15 residues. V gave up 0 bases and J gave up 5 bases; unmatched junction bases: 4. Per germline, CDR1 SGDLS and CDR2 YYNGEE. CDR3 region: CASSVGVAGGDEQYF. CDR3 nucleotides: TGTGCCAGCAGCGTAGGGGTAGCGGGAGGGGACGAGCAGTACTTC.

This sequence joins TRBV29-1 and TRBJ2-1; TRBD2 matches 14 bases. The CDR3 runs to 15 residues. Germline V lookup: CDR1 SQVTM, CDR2 ANQGSEA. V shed 6 bases, J shed 2 bases, and the junction held 3 bases outside the gene matches. CDR3 nucleotide sequence: TGCAGCGTACTGGGACTAGCGGGAGCCTACAATGAGCAGTTCTTC. This gives the protein CSVLGLAGAYNEQFF.

The chain combines TRBV27 with TRBJ1-5, with D possibly being TRBD1 (5 bases). This CDR3 has 17 amino acids. With 5 bases removed from V and 2 bases from J, the gap between germline ends came to 19 bases. From germline, CDR1 is MNHEY and CDR2 SMNVEV (reference sequence). The CDR3 protein is CASSPSPVGGGNQPQHF. The CDR3, as DNA: TGTGCCAGCAGTCCCAGCCCCGTGGGGGGGGGCAATCAGCCCCAGCATTTT.

The chain combines TRBV6-1 with TRBJ2-2, with 8 bases that match TRBD2. The J segment lost 1 base and the V segment lost 2 bases, leaving 6 bases of the junction unmatched. The CDR3 contains 17 residues. Germline V gives CDR1 MNHNS, CDR2 SASEGT. The CDR3 loop reads CASSETGREVNTGELFF. CDR3 coding DNA: TGTGCCAGCAGTGAAACGGGGCGGGAGGTGAACACCGGGGAGCTGTTTTTT.